This T cell receptor beta chain was recovered during a study of blood T cell repertoires in COVID-19. This clone was picked up one time. Per the original data handling: Nucleated cell number was recorded as an estimate derived from reference gene primer amplification. Clones were sequenced by immunoSEQ multiplex PCR, and TCRdb holds only the in-frame ones, with some missing. D and trimming were read from the DNA, whereas the V and J calls and clone size are those reported in that table. Among some 250,000 clones listed, around 90% were seen once. From germline, CDR1 is KGHSH and CDR2 LQKENI. CDR3 length: 16 residues. The germline V and J ends were trimmed by 2 bases and 4 bases, with 17 bases remaining between them.

The clonotype was recovered from a human donor in a cohort exposed to, infected with or recovered from COVID-19 (not recorded which). The donor label of this sample is uncertain. Sequenced input: PBMCs or T cells enriched from blood (not recorded which). The gene calls are TRBV18 and TRBJ2-5, with D maybe TRBD1 (7 bases). The CDR3: CASSPEWAGGGETQYF. CDR3 sequence (DNA): TGTGCCAGCTCACCAGAATGGGCAGGGGGAGGAGAGACCCAGTACTTC. Variable domain in full (rest from reference TRBV18 and TRBJ2-5): NAGVMQNPRHLVRRRGQEARLRCSPMKGHSHVYWYRQLPEEGLKFMVYLQKENIIDESGMPKERFSAEFPKEGPSILRIQQVVRGDSAAYFCASSPEWAGGGETQYFGPGTRLLVL.